What follows are 23 T cell receptor beta chains derived from one specimen sequenced in a study of T cells in Graves' hyperthyroidism and ophthalmopathy. Amplification targeted TCR beta CDR3 regions from RNA transcripts. When the TCR CDR3 underwent first-round RT-PCR, the HTBI primer set was used. Via MiXCR, TCRdb re-called the multiplex PCR reads, giving one row per CDR3 protein. This table has about 49,000 distinct CDR3 sequences, roughly 56% appearing once. Sequencing was performed on peripheral blood or thyroid tissue (not recorded which). The source of these receptors is a man between 18 and 35 years old with Graves' hyperthyroidism.

This clonotype showed up many times. The chain is built from TRBV4-3 and TRBJ1-1; D gene uncertain. The CDR3 covers 15 residues. V gave up 3 bases and J gave up 6 bases, with 17 bases separating them. From germline, CDR1 is LGHNA and CDR2 YSLEER. For the CDR3, the DNA is TGCGCCAGCAGCCACGGAAATGCGGGAGTCCCTGAAGCTTTCTTT. It encodes CASSHGNAGVPEAFF.

The rearrangement joins TRBV20-1 to TRBJ1-1; D remains ambiguous. The CDR3 is 13 residues long. The ends were cut back, 4 bases at V and 3 bases at J, with 12 bases in the middle. Germline-derived CDR1 and CDR2 are DFQATT and SNEGSKA (reference sequence). The DNA of the CDR3 is TGCAGTGCTATTTTGTTGGAGGACACTGAAGCTTTCTTT. Amino acid sequence: CSAILLEDTEAFF.

This clonotype was seen repeatedly, ten times or more. This chain's CDR3 is CASSYGTGDEQYF. CDR3 nucleotide sequence: TGTGCCAGCAGTTACGGGACAGGGGACGAGCAGTACTTC. V usage is TRBV6-2 or TRBV6-3 and J usage is TRBJ2-7; 10 bases match TRBD1. Germline CDR1 MNHEY, CDR2 SVGEGT. V gave up 2 bases and J gave up 5 bases; unmatched junction bases: 0. The CDR3 runs to 13 residues.

This clonotype has ten or more counts. This chain connects TRBV5-1 to TRBJ2-7; TRBD1 agrees at 11 bases. CDR1 is SGHRS and CDR2 is YFSETQ in the germline V gene. This CDR3 spans 14 amino acids. Trimming removed 4 bases from V and 5 bases from J; junction bases left unmatched: 5. CDR3 in DNA: TGCGCCAGCAGCCCGGGACAGGGGGTCCACGAGCAGTACTTC. Translated: CASSPGQGVHEQYF.

This clonotype was seen ten or more times. V usage is TRBV29-1 and J usage is TRBJ1-1, with D maybe TRBD1 (5 bases). This CDR3 comprises 14 residues. Deletions cut 3 bases from V and 6 bases from J, with 17 bases between. Germline CDR1 is SQVTM and CDR2 is ANQGSEA. The CDR3 DNA reads as TGCAGCGTTGAGAGGGGCCCCATGTCCTCTGAAGCTTTCTTT. This translates into CSVERGPMSSEAFF.

This clonotype appeared many times. This chain links TRBV5-1 with TRBJ2-7; D is uncertain. The CDR3 sequence is 16 residues long. Trimming cost V 5 bases and J 1 base, with 19 bases left between them. The V gene's germline CDR1 is SGHRS and CDR2 YFSETQ. The CDR3 protein is CASSLSESRLSYEQYF. CDR3 DNA: TGCGCCAGCAGTCTCTCCGAATCACGACTGTCCTACGAGCAGTACTTC.

The chain carries TRBV29-1 and TRBJ2-7; D uncertain. This CDR3 has 15 residues. Looked up from germline, CDR1 is SQVTM and CDR2 is ANQGSEA. Trimming pared 5 bases from V and 0 bases from J, leaving 17 bases between. The CDR3, as DNA: TGCAGCGTTTTGTCGGGCGAAAAGGTCTCCTACGAGCAGTACTTC. Translation: CSVLSGEKVSYEQYF.

The V gene is TRBV28, the J gene TRBJ1-1; 9 bases are shared with TRBD1. With V trimmed by 3 bases and J by 6 bases, 17 bases remained unmatched. The CDR3 consists of 18 residues. Looked up from germline, CDR1 is MDHEN and CDR2 is SYDVKM. In DNA, the CDR3 is TGTGCCAGCAGTTTCGGGTTTGGACAGGGGAGGTGGGCCGCTGAAGCTTTCTTT. This encodes CASSFGFGQGRWAAEAFF.

This clonotype showed up just a few times. The chain couples TRBV19 to TRBJ1-2; D is ambiguous. Trimming pared 7 bases from V and 4 bases from J, leaving 13 bases between. CDR1 is LNHDA, CDR2 SQIVND, per germline (reference sequence). The CDR3 has 13 residues. CDR3 in amino acids: CASTQDETYGYTF. CDR3 nucleotides: TGTGCCAGTACCCAAGACGAAACCTATGGCTACACCTTC.

With regard to this clonotype: It may be a read error: a sequence one base away is much more abundant. The chain is built from TRBV14 and TRBJ1-2; TRBD1 is a possible D gene (5 bases). This CDR3 has 15 amino acids. Germline V gives CDR1 SGHDN, CDR2 FVKESK. The V end was cut by 1 base, the J end by 7 bases, with 16 bases between. CDR3: CASSQGGVRGSGYTF. The CDR3 bases are TGTGCCAGCAGCCAAGGAGGGGTACGGGGATCTGGCTACACCTTC.

This clonotype was seen ten or more times. The chain is built from TRBV4-3 and TRBJ2-7; no firm D call. V was pared by 0 bases and J by 3 bases, with 9 bases between. CDR3 length equals 14 residues. CDR1 LGHNA and CDR2 YSLEER come from the germline V gene. CDR3 in DNA: TGCGCCAGCAGCCAAGAGATAGGAAGCTACGAGCAGTACTTC. Residues: CASSQEIGSYEQYF.

This clonotype was recorded a few times. J is TRBJ2-7 and V is TRBV7-9; tentatively, D is TRBD1 (5 bases). CDR1 and CDR2 from the germline V gene are SEHNR and FQNEAQ (reference sequence). V lost 6 bases and J 0 bases, leaving 9 bases between the germline ends. This CDR3 region has 13 residues. The CDR3 region is CASSPDSSYEQYF. The CDR3 DNA sequence: TGTGCCAGCAGTCCAGACAGCTCCTACGAGCAGTACTTC. The full variable domain, rest sourced from reference TRBV7-9 and TRBJ2-7, is DTGVSQNPRHKITKRGQNVTFRCDPISEHNRLYWYRQTLGQGPEFLTYFQNEAQLEKSRLLSDRFSAERPKGSFSTLEIQRTEQGDSAMYLCASSPDSSYEQYFGPGTRLTVT.

V usage is TRBV2 and J usage is TRBJ2-5; D not certain. V was cut by 3 bases and J by 1 base, with 6 bases left in between. Germline loops: CDR1 SNHLY, CDR2 FYNNEI. CDR3 length equals 13 residues. CDR3 sequence (DNA): TGTGCCAGCAGTGATGTAGCCCAAGAGACCCAGTACTTC. It is translated as CASSDVAQETQYF. The full variable domain, completed using reference TRBV2 and TRBJ2-5, is EPEVTQTPSHQVTQMGQEVILRCVPISNHLYFYWYRQILGQKVEFLVSFYNNEISEKSEIFDDQFSVERPDGSNFTLKIRSTKLEDSAMYFCASSDVAQETQYFGPGTRLLVL.

The chain combines TRBV24-1 with TRBJ1-1; 9 nucleotides align to TRBD1. The CDR3 has 15 residues. The germline CDR1 and CDR2 sequences are KGHDR and SFDVKD. The trim removed 7 bases at V and 5 bases at J, leaving 10 bases unmatched. The CDR3 DNA reads as TGTGCCACCAGCGGAGGGACCGGGACAGGGACTGAAGCTTTCTTT. Its translation: CATSGGTGTGTEAFF.

The CDR3 DNA is TGTGCCACCAGCAGAGCTGGACAGGGAAGCACCGGGGAGCTGTTTTTT. This encodes CATSRAGQGSTGELFF. J is TRBJ2-2 and V is TRBV15; 8 positions agree with TRBD1. Losses at the gene ends were 1 base for V and 4 bases for J; bases not matched to a gene: 5. The germline gives CDR1 LNHNV, CDR2 YYDKDF (reference sequence). This CDR3 is built from 16 residues. Combining the CDR3 with reference TRBV15 and TRBJ2-2 gives the whole variable domain DAMVIQNPRYQVTQFGKPVTLSCSQTLNHNVMYWYQQKSSQAPKLLFHYYDKDFNNEADTPDNFQSRRPNTSFCFLDIRSPGLGDTAMYLCATSRAGQGSTGELFFGEGSRLTVL.

V is TRBV19 and J is TRBJ1-1; D gene uncertain. V shed 5 bases and J shed 0 bases, with 16 bases lying between them. The CDR3 contains 16 residues. Germline V lookup: CDR1 LNHDA, CDR2 SQIVND (reference sequence). This chain's CDR3 is CASSSTLVVLNTEAFF. In DNA form, the CDR3 reads TGTGCCAGTAGTTCGACCTTAGTTGTTTTGAACACTGAAGCTTTCTTT.

At least ten counts were recorded for this clonotype. This rearrangement joins TRBV7-3 to TRBJ2-3; TRBD2 matches at 9 bases. CDR3 size: 15 residues. V was pared by 2 bases and J by 5 bases, with 5 bases of the junction left unmatched. Germline values: CDR1 SGHTA, CDR2 FQGTGA. The CDR3 protein is CASSLRGRALDTQYF. DNA for the CDR3: TGTGCCAGCAGCTTACGCGGGAGGGCCCTAGATACGCAGTATTTT.

The chain couples TRBV20-1 to TRBJ1-2; possible D gene TRBD1, 5 bases. This CDR3 has 14 amino acids. V lost 4 bases, J lost 6 bases, and 18 bases lay in between. CDR1 is DFQATT, CDR2 SNEGSKA, per germline (reference sequence). The CDR3 reads CSATSTEVVNGYTF. In DNA, the CDR3 is TGCAGTGCTACCTCGACAGAAGTTGTTAATGGCTACACCTTC.

This clonotype was seen a handful of times. CDR3 protein: CAVQGMGDYGYTF. As DNA, the CDR3 is TGTGCCGTACAGGGGATGGGGGACTATGGCTACACCTTC. V is TRBV6-5 and J is TRBJ1-2, with 7 bases identical to TRBD1. The length of the CDR3 is 13 residues. In germline, CDR1 is MNHEY, CDR2 SVGAGI. V lost 11 bases and J lost 3; bases outside the gene matches: 9.

This rearrangement joins TRBV29-1 to TRBJ1-2; D possibly corresponds to TRBD1 (6 bases). The CDR3 is made up of 13 amino acids. The V and J ends lost 1 base and 8 bases respectively, with 14 bases between them. The germline gives CDR1 SQVTM, CDR2 ANQGSEA. The CDR3: CSVEVVTQGGYTF. CDR3 sequence (DNA): TGCAGCGTTGAAGTTGTGACACAGGGCGGCTACACCTTC.

This clonotype was detected many times. The rearrangement joins TRBV6-6 to TRBJ2-7, with D tentatively TRBD1 (5 bases). The germline V and J ends were trimmed by 6 bases and 2 bases, with 11 bases remaining between them. The CDR3 has 13 amino acids. The germline CDR1 and CDR2 sequences are MNHNY and SVGAGI (reference sequence). CDR3 sequence (DNA): TGTGCCAGCAGGCAGGGTTTTCCCTACGAGCAGTACTTC. The encoded protein is CASRQGFPYEQYF.

The J gene is TRBJ2-1, the V gene TRBV2; TRBD2 is a possible D gene (6 bases). CDR1 and CDR2 (germline): SNHLY, FYNNEI. CDR3 length: 14 residues. Between the trimmed V and J ends, which lost 6 bases and 5 bases, there was a span of 14 bases. CDR3 in amino acids: CASRAGTLDNEQFF. As DNA, the CDR3 is TGTGCCAGCAGGGCCGGGACTTTGGACAATGAGCAGTTCTTC. The full variable domain, its missing parts supplied by reference TRBV2 and TRBJ2-1, is EPEVTQTPSHQVTQMGQEVILRCVPISNHLYFYWYRQILGQKVEFLVSFYNNEISEKSEIFDDQFSVERPDGSNFTLKIRSTKLEDSAMYFCASRAGTLDNEQFFGPGTRLTVL.

As to this clonotype: A much larger clone lies a single base off, so this may be a read error. CDR3 residues: CASSWGYEQYF. In DNA form, the CDR3 reads TGTGCCAGCAGTTGGGGCTACGAGCAGTACTTC. The chain couples TRBV2 to TRBJ2-7; D is unclear. The CDR3 consists of 11 residues. V lost 5 bases to trimming and J lost 3 bases, with 5 bases between them. The germline V gene has CDR1 SNHLY and CDR2 FYNNEI.